Listed here are 28 T cell receptor beta chains from one sample, sequenced in a study of identifying expanded T cells in peripheral blood (dated by TCRdb to about 2019). Libraries were built with the immunoSEQ multiplex PCR assay. What TCRdb holds here is the immuneACCESS table cut down to in-frame rearrangements. Part of the clones is not present; checked against another copy, under half of the missing clones reflect an unresolved V gene, and the others are unexplained. The sample includes roughly 100,000 clones, with 70% to 90% observed a single time. The ten biggest clones cover around an eighth of the sample. The sample taken for sequencing was blood. These receptors were obtained from a person aged 18 to 70 in good health.

The chain is built from TRBV2 and TRBJ2-3; D call uncertain. The CDR3 is 13 amino acids. V lost 5 bases, J lost 4 bases, and 10 bases lay in between. Germline CDR1 and CDR2: SNHLY and FYNNEI. The CDR3 DNA reads TGTGCCAGCAGTCGGAACAGAGCAGATACGCAGTATTTT. Its protein is CASSRNRADTQYF.

This clone was picked up one time. The chain combines TRBV19 with TRBJ2-7; D ambiguous. CDR1 LNHDA and CDR2 SQIVND come from the germline V gene (reference sequence). V gave up 7 bases and J gave up 2 bases, with 18 bases separating them. The CDR3 is 15 amino acids. The CDR3 spells CASTLSLTSPYEQYF. The CDR3 DNA sequence: TGTGCCAGTACCCTTTCCCTCACATCTCCCTACGAGCAGTACTTC.

The genes are TRBV7-8 and TRBJ1-1; 9 bases fit TRBD1. This CDR3 contains 14 residues. Germline assignment: CDR1 SGHVS and CDR2 FQNEAQ. J was trimmed by 4 bases and V by 5 bases; bases with no gene match: 5. The CDR3 region has the DNA TGTGCCAGCAGCCCGCGGGACAGGGTCACTGAAGCTTTCTTT. The encoded protein is CASSPRDRVTEAFF.

This clone was seen a single time. V is TRBV28 and J is TRBJ2-7; 9 bases align to TRBD1. V shed 6 bases, J shed 0 bases, and the junction held 3 bases outside the gene matches. From germline, CDR1 is MDHEN and CDR2 SYDVKM. The CDR3 extends over 14 amino acids. The CDR3 spells CASRSGQGSYEQYF. The CDR3 nucleotides read TGTGCCAGCAGATCGGGACAGGGCTCCTACGAGCAGTACTTC.

The V call is TRBV30, the J call TRBJ2-7; a possible D gene is TRBD1 (5 bases). The CDR3 is made up of 11 amino acids. V lost 3 bases and J 6 bases, leaving 9 bases between the germline ends. Per germline, CDR1 GTSNPN and CDR2 SVGIG (reference sequence). The CDR3 coding sequence is TGTGCCTGGAGAGGGGCTATCGAGCAGTACTTC. This sequence encodes CAWRGAIEQYF.

CDR3 coding DNA: TGTGCCAGCAGTTCAGTCTCCGGGCTGCACACTGAAGCTTTCTTT. Its protein product is CASSSVSGLHTEAFF. This rearrangement joins TRBV28 to TRBJ1-1; D is ambiguous. The CDR3 is 15 residues long. Germline-derived CDR1 and CDR2 are MDHEN and SYDVKM. The V and J ends lost 4 bases and 3 bases respectively, with 15 bases between them.

The chain uses TRBV5-4 and TRBJ1-2; D is possibly TRBD1 (5 bases). The CDR3 has 14 residues. V was trimmed by 4 bases and J by 6 bases, leaving 16 bases between them. The germline gives CDR1 SGHNT, CDR2 YYREEE (reference sequence). CDR3 nucleotide sequence: TGTGCCAGCAGCCAAATATACAGGAAAGATGGCTACACCTTC. This gives the protein CASSQIYRKDGYTF.

The J gene is TRBJ1-1, the V gene TRBV18; 8 bases map to TRBD1. Looked up from germline, CDR1 is KGHSH and CDR2 is LQKENI. The CDR3 runs to 14 residues. The V and J ends lost 3 bases and 1 base, in that order; junction bases with no gene match: 1. This chain's CDR3 is CASSPGTGNTEAFF. The CDR3 nucleotides are TGTGCCAGCTCACCGGGGACAGGGAACACTGAAGCTTTCTTT.

J is TRBJ2-3 and V is TRBV18; 8 bases align to TRBD1. CDR1 and CDR2 (germline): KGHSH, LQKENI. This CDR3 region has 17 residues. With 0 bases clipped from V and 6 bases from J, the junction kept 11 bases outside the gene matches. In nucleotides, the CDR3 is TGTGCCAGCTCACCACCGCTCGCAGGGGGCACCCCGGATACGCAGTATTTT. Translation: CASSPPLAGGTPDTQYF.

The rearrangement links TRBV7-8 to TRBJ2-7; 7 nucleotides align to TRBD2. Looked up from germline, CDR1 is SGHVS and CDR2 is FQNEAQ. V dropped 2 bases and J dropped 4; count of bases not matched to a gene: 8. This CDR3 is built from 15 residues. CDR3 region: CASSLSASGFYEQYF. CDR3 sequence (DNA): TGTGCCAGCAGCTTATCGGCTAGCGGTTTTTACGAGCAGTACTTC.

The V and J genes are TRBV28 and TRBJ1-2, with TRBD1 identical over 9 bases. Looked up from germline, CDR1 is MDHEN and CDR2 is SYDVKM. J gave up 6 bases and V 10 bases, and 12 bases lay outside the gene matches. This CDR3 has 14 residues. CDR3 sequence: CATRSTGGGNGYTF. CDR3 DNA: TGTGCCACCCGATCAACAGGGGGCGGGAATGGCTACACCTTC.

Comment on this clone: Germline is not matched at one junction end, which may reflect a read error. The chain uses TRBV10-3 and TRBJ2-5; a weak D match, TRBD1 (6 bases). CDR3 length: 14 amino acids. Germline CDR1 is ENHRY and CDR2 is SYGVKD. CDR3 DNA sequence: TGTGCCATCAGTCAGTCAGGGGAAGGGGAGACCCAGTACTTC. Translation gives CAISQSGEGETQYF.

About this clone itself: Other DNA variants within this sample encode the same CDR3. The gene calls are TRBV14 and TRBJ2-2, with 9 bases fitting TRBD1. Germline-derived CDR1 and CDR2 are SGHDN and FVKESK. The CDR3 has 16 amino acids. With 0 bases clipped from V and 5 bases from J, the junction kept 4 bases outside the gene matches. The CDR3 nucleotides are TGTGCCAGCAGCCAAGAGACAGGGGGAATTACCGGGGAGCTGTTTTTT. It yields the protein CASSQETGGITGELFF.

This rearrangement joins TRBV29-1 to TRBJ2-3; D could derive from TRBD1 or TRBD2 (6 bases each). Trimming stripped 3 bases from V and 3 bases from J, with 10 bases between. The CDR3 runs 13 residues. Germline loops: CDR1 SQVTM, CDR2 ANQGSEA. The CDR3 nucleotides are TGCAGCGTTGAGGGGGCGGGGACAGATACGCAGTATTTT. Its translation: CSVEGAGTDTQYF.

In its sample, this clone was seen a few times. The rearrangement joins TRBV6-5 to TRBJ1-5, with 8 bases identical to TRBD1. This CDR3 contains 13 residues. Germline assignment: CDR1 MNHEY and CDR2 SVGAGI. V was clipped by 6 bases and J by 7 bases; unmatched bases: 5. CDR3 protein: CASSPQGEQPQHF. The CDR3 DNA follows: TGTGCCAGCAGCCCACAGGGGGAACAGCCCCAGCATTTT.

The chain is built from TRBV6-1 and TRBJ1-5; tentatively, D is TRBD1 (6 bases). Between the trimmed V and J ends, which lost 2 bases and 6 bases, there was a span of 14 bases. The CDR3 spans 15 residues. CDR1 is MNHNS and CDR2 is SASEGT in the germline V gene. The CDR3 region has the DNA TGTGCCAGCAGTGAAAGGGGGGGATCGGGTCAGCCCCAGCATTTT. This encodes CASSERGGSGQPQHF.

The J gene is TRBJ1-1, the V gene TRBV7-9; D perhaps matches TRBD1 (6 bases). Trimming cost V 5 bases and J 8 bases, with 15 bases left between them. CDR3 length equals 13 residues. CDR1 is SEHNR, CDR2 FQNEAQ, per germline (reference sequence). The CDR3 DNA reads TGTGCCAGCAGCCCCGACAGGCGGGACGAAGCTTTCTTT. It codes for CASSPDRRDEAFF.

The chain joins TRBV28 to TRBJ2-5; no firm D call. V shed 6 bases and J shed 5 bases, with 13 bases lying between them. CDR3 size: 13 residues. Germline values: CDR1 MDHEN, CDR2 SYDVKM. CDR3 nucleotides: TGTGCCAGCAGGCAGACCCTTCGGGAGACCCAGTACTTC. This codes for CASRQTLRETQYF.

V usage is TRBV28 and J usage is TRBJ1-5; D not resolved. The V gene's germline CDR1 is MDHEN and CDR2 SYDVKM. This CDR3 spans 12 amino acids. V lost 5 bases and J lost 7, with 9 bases in between. The CDR3 DNA reads as TGTGCCAGCAGTACGGTGAGCCAGCCCCAGCATTTT. It is translated as CASSTVSQPQHF.

The chain uses TRBV5-1 and TRBJ2-7, with unresolved D. Germline lookup yields CDR1 SGHRS and CDR2 YFSETQ. Trimming removed 0 bases at V and 0 bases at J, with 10 bases between. The CDR3 covers 15 residues. Here the CDR3 reads CASSLDTPSSYEQYF. The CDR3 bases are TGCGCCAGCAGCTTGGATACACCCAGCTCCTACGAGCAGTACTTC.

This clone was seen a handful of times. The J gene is TRBJ1-3, the V gene TRBV10-1; no clear D gene. Per germline, CDR1 WNHNN and CDR2 SYGVQD (reference sequence). This CDR3 is built from 13 residues. Trimming removed 7 bases from V and 4 bases from J, with 11 bases in between. This chain's CDR3 is CASTPERGNTIYF. As DNA, the CDR3 is TGCGCCAGCACCCCTGAGAGAGGAAACACCATATATTTT.

This sequence joins TRBV5-1 and TRBJ1-2; D unresolved. This CDR3 has 13 amino acids. Germline-derived CDR1 and CDR2 are SGHRS and YFSETQ. Trimming removed 4 bases at V and 8 bases at J, with 15 bases between. CDR3 sequence reads: CASSQDFLGGYTF. Here the CDR3 DNA reads TGCGCCAGCAGCCAGGACTTCCTAGGGGGCTACACCTTC.

The chain combines TRBV7-2 with TRBJ2-7, with D possibly being TRBD2 (5 bases). V lost 0 bases and J lost 5, with 8 bases in between. The CDR3 is 13 amino acids. The germline V gene has CDR1 SGHTA and CDR2 FQGNSA. The CDR3 sequence is CASSLAGADEQYF. CDR3 DNA: TGTGCCAGCAGCTTAGCGGGAGCAGACGAGCAGTACTTC.

The chain joins TRBV4-3 to TRBJ1-3; D is unresolved. V lost 0 bases to trimming and J lost 11 bases, with 20 bases between them. In germline, CDR1 is LGHNA, CDR2 YSLEER. CDR3 length equals 16 residues. In nucleotides, the CDR3 is TGCGCCAGCAGCCAAGATGCGGCCGATGATATGTATGCCATATATTTT. The encoded protein is CASSQDAADDMYAIYF.

The gene calls are TRBV19 and TRBJ2-4; D remains ambiguous. Trimming shortened V by 7 bases and J by 0 bases, and 10 bases separated the two germline ends. The CDR3 length is 14 residues. Germline loops: CDR1 LNHDA, CDR2 SQIVND (reference sequence). The CDR3 sequence is CASKTDGAKNIQYF. Written as DNA, the CDR3 is TGTGCCAGTAAAACTGACGGAGCCAAAAACATTCAGTACTTC.

This chain connects TRBV15 to TRBJ2-7; perhaps TRBD1 as D (5 bases). CDR3 length: 15 amino acids. Looked up from germline, CDR1 is LNHNV and CDR2 is YYDKDF (reference sequence). V was clipped by 0 bases and J by 2 bases, with 11 bases between them. The CDR3 nucleotides read TGTGCCACCAGCAGAGAACAGGCCGTAACCTACGAGCAGTACTTC. Its translation is CATSREQAVTYEQYF.

A remark on this clone: One end of the junction varies from germline; a read error may be responsible. The genes are TRBV2 and TRBJ2-1; 12 nucleotides line up with TRBD1. The CDR3 is 14 amino acids. Germline CDR1 reads SNHLY; CDR2 reads FYNNEI. Here the CDR3 DNA reads TGTGCCAGCAGCCCCGGGACAGGGGGCCTCTATGGGGTCTTC. As protein: CASSPGTGGLYGVF.

This chain uses TRBV7-8 with TRBJ1-5; possible D gene TRBD1, 6 bases. V lost 8 bases and J 11 bases, leaving 13 bases between the germline ends. The CDR3 has 11 residues. Germline CDR1 SGHVS, CDR2 FQNEAQ. CDR3 region: CASSEGGAQHF. The CDR3 DNA reads TGTGCCAGCTCGGAAGGGGGAGCCCAGCATTTT.